One and the same sample provided the 27 T cell receptor beta chains below, sequenced in a study of blood T cell repertoires in COVID-19. The assay was immunoSEQ multiplex PCR, and TCRdb's table has in-frame clones only and misses some. This table has 240,000 or so clones, roughly 80% appearing once. Sequenced material: peripheral blood. These receptors originate from a woman between 18 and 29 years old with acute or convalescent COVID-19.

J is TRBJ1-3 and V is TRBV30; 7 bases are shared with TRBD1. The junction had 7 bases not matched to a gene; V was cut back by 4 bases and J by 1 base. The CDR3 extends over 15 amino acids. Germline V gives CDR1 GTSNPN, CDR2 SVGIG (reference sequence). CDR3: CAWIRQGISGNTIYF. In DNA form, the CDR3 reads TGTGCCTGGATCAGACAGGGAATTTCTGGAAACACCATATATTTT.

This CDR3 is CSVEVTKEGLILSSYNEQFF. Here the CDR3 DNA reads TGCAGCGTTGAGGTCACCAAGGAGGGCCTCATTTTGTCGTCCTACAATGAGCAGTTCTTC. This chain connects TRBV29-1 to TRBJ2-1; perhaps TRBD2 as D (6 bases). The CDR3 is 20 amino acids. V lost 3 bases and J 1 base, leaving 28 bases between the germline ends. The V gene's germline CDR1 is SQVTM and CDR2 ANQGSEA.

This clone appeared a few times. The chain joins TRBV19 to TRBJ2-7; tentatively, D is TRBD2 (5 bases). The CDR3 runs 17 residues. Looked up from germline, CDR1 is LNHDA and CDR2 is SQIVND (reference sequence). V was pared by 3 bases and J by 2 bases, with 20 bases between. CDR3 DNA: TGTGCCAGTAGTATTGGAGGACTGGTCCTCGGGGCCTACGAGCAGTACTTC. This gives the protein CASSIGGLVLGAYEQYF.

This chain uses TRBV7-2 with TRBJ2-7; TRBD1 agrees at 9 bases. CDR1 is SGHTA, CDR2 FQGNSA, per germline. There are 15 residues in the CDR3. Trimming removed 5 bases from V and 3 bases from J; junction bases left unmatched: 8. CDR3 region: CASSPAGTGYYEQYF. CDR3 sequence (DNA): TGTGCCAGCAGCCCCGCCGGGACAGGGTACTACGAGCAGTACTTC.

V and J are TRBV6-6 and TRBJ2-1, with TRBD2 matching over 7 bases. Germline V gene sequence: CDR1 MNHNY, CDR2 SVGAGI (reference sequence). CDR3 length: 16 amino acids. The V and J ends lost 4 bases and 9 bases, in that order; junction bases with no gene match: 15. The CDR3 DNA reads TGTGCCAGCAGTTCCCTCCCTACGGGAGGTTGGGGTGAGCAGTTCTTC. It is translated as CASSSLPTGGWGEQFF.

This chain links TRBV28 with TRBJ1-4, with TRBD1 as a possible D gene (5 bases). The V gene's germline CDR1 is MDHEN and CDR2 SYDVKM. The CDR3 runs 17 residues. The V gene lost 4 bases and the J gene lost 0 bases, with 15 bases spanning the gap. This CDR3 reads CASSYPSTVATNEKLFF. In DNA, the CDR3 is TGTGCCAGCAGTTACCCATCGACAGTAGCAACTAATGAAAAACTGTTTTTT.

V gene TRBV10-3 combines with J gene TRBJ2-7; possible D gene TRBD2, 5 bases. This CDR3 region has 13 residues. V dropped 6 bases and J dropped 5 bases, with 14 bases sitting between them. Germline V CDR1 and CDR2: ENHRY, SYGVKD. Here the CDR3 reads CAISMTGFNEQYF. The DNA for the CDR3 is TGTGCCATCAGCATGACGGGGTTCAACGAGCAGTACTTC.

The V and J genes are TRBV6-2 or TRBV6-3 and TRBJ2-1; 12 nucleotides align to TRBD2. This CDR3 has 18 amino acids. Trimming cost V 7 bases and J 5 bases; bases outside gene matches: 15. Germline V lookup: CDR1 MNHEY, CDR2 SVGEGT. CDR3 sequence: CASTPTPLAGGRDNEQFF. The DNA for the CDR3 is TGTGCCAGCACCCCTACCCCACTAGCGGGAGGACGGGACAATGAGCAGTTCTTC.

This chain joins TRBV7-3 and TRBJ2-3; no definite D call. V was trimmed by 4 bases and J by 0 bases, leaving 11 bases between them. This CDR3 has 15 amino acids. In germline, CDR1 is SGHTA, CDR2 FQGTGA. CDR3 protein: CASSSRFSSTDTQYF. Here the CDR3 DNA reads TGTGCCAGCAGCTCCCGGTTCTCTAGCACAGATACGCAGTATTTT.

The rearrangement links TRBV9 to TRBJ1-1; D is possibly TRBD1 (5 bases). Trimming cost V 5 bases and J 6 bases, with 14 bases left between them. Germline V gene data show CDR1 as SGDLS and CDR2 as YYNGEE. The CDR3 consists of 13 residues. CDR3 nucleotide sequence: TGTGCCAGCAGTACCTGGGGGGACTCTGAAGCTTTCTTT. Its protein is CASSTWGDSEAFF.

This chain connects TRBV24-1 to TRBJ2-1; TRBD2 matches 7 bases. The V gene end was trimmed by 8 bases and the J gene end by 6 bases; junction bases not matched to a gene: 6. The CDR3 totals 13 residues. Germline V gene lookup returns CDR1 KGHDR and CDR2 SFDVKD. CDR3 sequence (DNA): TGTGCCACCAAGGGCGCTAGCGGCAATGAGCAGTTCTTC. Protein product: CATKGASGNEQFF.

V is TRBV5-8 and J is TRBJ2-3; tentative D call: TRBD2 (5 bases). Germline values: CDR1 SGHTS, CDR2 YDEGEE. Trimming took off 1 base at V and 0 bases at J, with 12 bases between the two ends. The CDR3 runs to 16 residues. CDR3 sequence reads: CASSLYHRGSTDTQYF. The CDR3 DNA reads as TGTGCCAGCAGCTTGTACCATAGAGGGAGCACAGATACGCAGTATTTT. Full variable domain (rest looked up from reference TRBV5-8 and TRBJ2-3): EAGVTQSPTHLIKTRGQQATLRCSPISGHTSVYWYQQALGLGLQFLLWYDEGEERNRGNFPPRFSGRQFPNYSSELNVNALELEDSALYLCASSLYHRGSTDTQYFGPGTRLTVL.

This clone has at least ten counts. The chain uses TRBV6-1 and TRBJ1-5, with 8 bases lining up with TRBD1. V dropped 3 bases and J dropped 4; count of bases not matched to a gene: 5. Germline V gene data show CDR1 as MNHNS and CDR2 as SASEGT. CDR3 size: 15 residues. For the CDR3, the DNA is TGTGCCAGCAGTGAGACAGGGGCCTGGAATCAGCCCCAGCATTTT. This sequence encodes CASSETGAWNQPQHF.

This clone has at least ten counts. This sequence joins TRBV28 and TRBJ1-5; D uncertain. The CDR3 covers 13 residues. Trimming stripped 6 bases from V and 1 base from J, with 7 bases between. In germline, CDR1 is MDHEN, CDR2 SYDVKM. The CDR3 DNA sequence: TGTGCCAGCAGGGCCCCGAGCAATCAGCCCCAGCATTTT. It yields the protein CASRAPSNQPQHF.

This chain uses TRBV18 with TRBJ1-1; 11 nucleotides line up with TRBD1. This CDR3 is built from 17 residues. The germline gives CDR1 KGHSH, CDR2 LQKENI. V lost 2 bases, J lost 4 bases, and 9 bases stayed unmatched. The CDR3 reads CASSPYGTGGGFTEAFF. The CDR3 nucleotides read TGTGCCAGCTCACCATATGGGACAGGGGGAGGGTTCACTGAAGCTTTCTTT.

The chain has TRBV6-5 and TRBJ2-2, with D perhaps matching TRBD1 (5 bases). CDR1 is MNHEY, CDR2 SVGAGI, per germline. CDR3 length: 16 amino acids. Trimming took off 2 bases at V and 5 bases at J, with 15 bases between the two ends. The CDR3 here is CASSYAYRSITGELFF. The CDR3 DNA reads as TGTGCCAGCAGTTACGCCTACAGGAGCATTACCGGGGAGCTGTTTTTT.

The CDR3: CASGPVDTIYF. The CDR3, as DNA: TGTGCCAGCGGGCCGGTGGACACCATATATTTT. The chain has TRBV3-1 (or the pseudogene TRBV3-2) and TRBJ1-3; D is ambiguous. Deletions cut 8 bases from V and 8 bases from J, with 10 bases between. The CDR3 contains 11 residues. Germline assignment: CDR1 LGHDT and CDR2 YNNKEL (reference sequence).

The chain is built from TRBV7-9 and TRBJ2-7; 9 nucleotides align to TRBD2. CDR1 and CDR2 (germline): SEHNR, FQNEAQ (reference sequence). V gave up 2 bases and J gave up 4 bases; unmatched junction bases: 6. The CDR3 spans 15 residues. CDR3 protein: CASSLSGSGSYEQYF. CDR3 DNA: TGTGCCAGCAGCTTATCGGGTAGCGGGAGTTACGAGCAGTACTTC.

The CDR3 here is CASSLAGTSGRTDTQYF. The CDR3 nucleotides are TGTGCCAGCAGCTTGGCCGGGACTAGCGGGAGGACAGATACGCAGTATTTT. The chain employs TRBV5-8 and TRBJ2-3; 15 nucleotides agree with TRBD2. V shed 0 bases and J 3 bases; nucleotides not matched to a gene: 2. Per the germline V gene, CDR1 is SGHTS and CDR2 is YDEGEE. CDR3 length equals 17 residues. Supplemented by reference TRBV5-8 and TRBJ2-3, the full variable domain reads EAGVTQSPTHLIKTRGQQATLRCSPISGHTSVYWYQQALGLGLQFLLWYDEGEERNRGNFPPRFSGRQFPNYSSELNVNALELEDSALYLCASSLAGTSGRTDTQYFGPGTRLTVL.

The chain combines TRBV4-1 with TRBJ1-4; tentatively, D is TRBD1 (6 bases). From germline, CDR1 is MGHRA and CDR2 YSYEKL. CDR3 length equals 15 residues. The V gene lost 1 base and the J gene lost 6 bases, with 12 bases spanning the gap. CDR3 protein: CASSQVETGHEKLFF. CDR3 in DNA: TGCGCCAGCAGCCAAGTGGAGACAGGCCATGAAAAACTGTTTTTT.

The chain is built from TRBV29-1 and TRBJ2-1, with 11 bases identical to TRBD2. Germline lookup yields CDR1 SQVTM and CDR2 ANQGSEA. This CDR3 is built from 14 residues. V was pared by 6 bases and J by 6 bases, with 7 bases of the junction left unmatched. The CDR3 DNA sequence: TGCAGCGTCCCAACTAGCGGGAGAGTCAATGAGCAGTTCTTC. Translated: CSVPTSGRVNEQFF.

The chain joins TRBV24-1 to TRBJ2-6, with D tentatively TRBD2 (5 bases). The germline V and J ends were trimmed by 3 bases and 2 bases, with 10 bases remaining between them. The CDR3 consists of 16 residues. Germline values: CDR1 KGHDR, CDR2 SFDVKD. The CDR3 coding sequence is TGTGCCACCAGTGATATATGGGGAGCTGGGGCCAACGTCCTGACTTTC. It yields the protein CATSDIWGAGANVLTF.

The sample holds a few counts of this clone. This chain uses TRBV27 with TRBJ2-2; D gene uncertain. Trimming took 5 bases from V and 6 from J, leaving 10 bases between them. Germline lookup yields CDR1 MNHEY and CDR2 SMNVEV (reference sequence). CDR3 length: 13 residues. The CDR3 here is CASSPVLAGELFF. The CDR3, as DNA: TGTGCCAGCAGTCCGGTTTTGGCCGGGGAGCTGTTTTTT.

The genes are TRBV3-1 (or the pseudogene TRBV3-2) and TRBJ1-5; D is possibly TRBD1 (5 bases). Deletions cut 5 bases from V and 2 bases from J, with 16 bases between. Germline V gene sequence: CDR1 LGHDT, CDR2 YNNKEL (reference sequence). This CDR3 comprises 16 residues. CDR3 nucleotide sequence: TGTGCCAGCAGCGAAGGATTGGGGGGGGGCAATCAGCCCCAGCATTTT. It translates to CASSEGLGGGNQPQHF.

This clone turned up a few times. The chain recombines TRBV19 with TRBJ1-2; 9 nucleotides agree with TRBD1. The CDR3 contains 13 residues. CDR1 LNHDA and CDR2 SQIVND come from the germline V gene (reference sequence). V gave up 9 bases and J gave up 4 bases; unmatched junction bases: 6. CDR3 in DNA: TGTGCCAGCACAGGGGGCAGGGGCTATGGCTACACCTTC. Translated, it gives CASTGGRGYGYTF.

V is TRBV7-2 and J is TRBJ2-7; TRBD1 aligns across 9 bases. In germline, CDR1 is SGHTA, CDR2 FQGNSA. This CDR3 region has 15 residues. J gave up 3 bases and V 6 bases, and 9 bases lay outside the gene matches. CDR3 bases: TGTGCCAGCAGATGGACAGGGGCCGAAAACTACGAGCAGTACTTC. Translation gives CASRWTGAENYEQYF.

The genes are TRBV11-3 and TRBJ2-3, with 8 bases identical to TRBD1. This CDR3 comprises 15 residues. Germline V lookup: CDR1 SGHNT, CDR2 YENEEA. J gave up 3 bases and V 5 bases, and 7 bases lay outside the gene matches. CDR3 amino acids: CASSPGQGGTDTQYF. CDR3 DNA: TGTGCCAGCAGCCCCGGACAGGGCGGGACAGATACGCAGTATTTT.